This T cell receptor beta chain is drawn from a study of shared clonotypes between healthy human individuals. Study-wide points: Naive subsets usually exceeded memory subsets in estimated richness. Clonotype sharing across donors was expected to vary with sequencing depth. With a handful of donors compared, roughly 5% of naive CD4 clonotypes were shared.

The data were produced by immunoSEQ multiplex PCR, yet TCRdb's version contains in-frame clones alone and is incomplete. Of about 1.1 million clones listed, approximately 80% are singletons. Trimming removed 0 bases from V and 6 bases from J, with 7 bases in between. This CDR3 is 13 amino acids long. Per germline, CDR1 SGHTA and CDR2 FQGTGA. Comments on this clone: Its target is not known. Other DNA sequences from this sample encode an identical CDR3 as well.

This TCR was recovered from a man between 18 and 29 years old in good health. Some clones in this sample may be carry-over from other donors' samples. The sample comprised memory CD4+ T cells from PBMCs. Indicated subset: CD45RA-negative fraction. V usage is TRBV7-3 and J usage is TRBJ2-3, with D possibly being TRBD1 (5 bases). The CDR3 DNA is TGTGCCAGCAGCTTAACAGGGGCGGATACGCAGTATTTT. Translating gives CASSLTGADTQYF.